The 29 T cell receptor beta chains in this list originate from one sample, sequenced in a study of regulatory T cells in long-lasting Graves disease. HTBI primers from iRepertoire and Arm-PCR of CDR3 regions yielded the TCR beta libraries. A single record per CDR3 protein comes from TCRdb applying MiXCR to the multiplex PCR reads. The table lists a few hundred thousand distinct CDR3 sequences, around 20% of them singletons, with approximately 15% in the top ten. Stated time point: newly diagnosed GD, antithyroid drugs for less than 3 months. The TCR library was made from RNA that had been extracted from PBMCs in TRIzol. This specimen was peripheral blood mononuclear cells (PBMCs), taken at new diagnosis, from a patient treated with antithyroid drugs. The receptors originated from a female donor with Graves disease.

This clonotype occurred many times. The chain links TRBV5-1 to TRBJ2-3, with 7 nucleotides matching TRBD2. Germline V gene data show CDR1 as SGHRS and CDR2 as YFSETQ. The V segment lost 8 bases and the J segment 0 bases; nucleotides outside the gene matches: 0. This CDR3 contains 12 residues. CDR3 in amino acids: CARAGSTDTQYF. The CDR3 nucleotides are TGCGCCAGAGCGGGGAGCACAGATACGCAGTATTTT.

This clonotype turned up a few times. CDR3 protein: CASSHAPTRLEKLFF. As DNA, the CDR3 is TGCGCCAGCAGCCATGCCCCGACAAGACTTGAAAAACTGTTTTTT. The rearrangement joins TRBV4-3 to TRBJ1-4, with unresolved D. Germline CDR1 reads LGHNA; CDR2 reads YSLEER. CDR3 length equals 15 residues. The V end lost 3 bases, the J end lost 7 bases, and 15 bases lay between the germline ends.

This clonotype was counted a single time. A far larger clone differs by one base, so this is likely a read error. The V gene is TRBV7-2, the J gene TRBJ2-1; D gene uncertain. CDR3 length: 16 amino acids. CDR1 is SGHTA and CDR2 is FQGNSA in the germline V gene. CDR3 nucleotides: TGTGCCAGCAGTAAACTCCCGTCCCTTGGCCCCGCCTTGATCGCCTTC. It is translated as CASSKLPSLGPALIAF.

The CDR3 reads CASSLRRGNSYEQYF. The CDR3 region has the DNA TGTGCCAGCAGCTTGCGGCGGGGGAACTCCTACGAGCAGTACTTC. V gene TRBV7-9 combines with J gene TRBJ2-7; 7 bases are shared with TRBD2. CDR1 and CDR2 (germline): SEHNR, FQNEAQ (reference sequence). The CDR3 consists of 15 residues. Trimming took 3 bases from V and 0 from J; bases not matched to a gene: 5. Variable domain in full (rest from reference TRBV7-9 and TRBJ2-7): DTGVSQNPRHKITKRGQNVTFRCDPISEHNRLYWYRQTLGQGPEFLTYFQNEAQLEKSRLLSDRFSAERPKGSFSTLEIQRTEQGDSAMYLCASSLRRGNSYEQYFGPGTRLTVT.

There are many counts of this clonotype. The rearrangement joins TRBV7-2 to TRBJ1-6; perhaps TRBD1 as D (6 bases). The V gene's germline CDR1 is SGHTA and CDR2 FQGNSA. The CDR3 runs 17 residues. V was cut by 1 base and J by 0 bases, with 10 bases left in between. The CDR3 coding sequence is TGTGCCAGCAGCTTAGGGGGGCGGAGCTCCTATAATTCACCCCTCCACTTT. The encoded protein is CASSLGGRSSYNSPLHF.

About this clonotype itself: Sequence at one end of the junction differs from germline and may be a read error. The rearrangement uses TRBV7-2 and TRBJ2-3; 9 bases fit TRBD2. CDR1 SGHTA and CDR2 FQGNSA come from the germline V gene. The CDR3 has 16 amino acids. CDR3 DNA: TGCGCCAGCAGCCAGTCCCTAGCGGGAAGCACAGATACGCAGTATTTT. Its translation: CASSQSLAGSTDTQYF.

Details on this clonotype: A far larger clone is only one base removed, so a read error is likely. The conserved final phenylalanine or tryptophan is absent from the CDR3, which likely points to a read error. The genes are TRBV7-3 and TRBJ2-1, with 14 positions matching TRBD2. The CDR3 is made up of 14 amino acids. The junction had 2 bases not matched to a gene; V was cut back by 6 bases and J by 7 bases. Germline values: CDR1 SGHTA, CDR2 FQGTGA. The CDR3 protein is CASSWTSGGNEQFS. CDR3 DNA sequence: TGTGCCAGCAGTTGGACTAGCGGGGGGAATGAGCAGTTCTCC.

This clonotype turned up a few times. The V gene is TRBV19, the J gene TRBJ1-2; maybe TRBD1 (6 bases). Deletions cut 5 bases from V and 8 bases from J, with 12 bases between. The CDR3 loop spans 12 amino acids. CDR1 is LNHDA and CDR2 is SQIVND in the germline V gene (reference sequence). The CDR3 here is CASSEGGLGYTF. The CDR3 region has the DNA TGTGCCAGTAGTGAAGGGGGTCTGGGCTACACCTTC.

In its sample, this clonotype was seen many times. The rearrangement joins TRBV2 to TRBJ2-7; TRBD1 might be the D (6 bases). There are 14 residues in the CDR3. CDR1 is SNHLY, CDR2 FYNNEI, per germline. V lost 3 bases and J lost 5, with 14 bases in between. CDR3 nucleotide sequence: TGTGCCAGCAGTGATTTCGGGGCAGGGGACGAGCAGTACTTC. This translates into CASSDFGAGDEQYF.

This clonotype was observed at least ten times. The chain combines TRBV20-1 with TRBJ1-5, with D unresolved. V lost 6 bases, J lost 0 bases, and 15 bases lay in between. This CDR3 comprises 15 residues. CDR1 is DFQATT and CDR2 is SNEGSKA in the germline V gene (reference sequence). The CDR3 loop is CSAGSDPYSNQPQHF. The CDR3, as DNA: TGCAGTGCCGGGTCGGACCCTTATAGCAATCAGCCCCAGCATTTT.

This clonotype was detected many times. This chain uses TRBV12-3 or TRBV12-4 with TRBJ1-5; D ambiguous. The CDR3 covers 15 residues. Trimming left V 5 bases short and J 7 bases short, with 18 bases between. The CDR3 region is CASSRGKAGAQPQHF. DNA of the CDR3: TGTGCCAGCAGTCGGGGAAAGGCAGGCGCGCAGCCCCAGCATTTT.

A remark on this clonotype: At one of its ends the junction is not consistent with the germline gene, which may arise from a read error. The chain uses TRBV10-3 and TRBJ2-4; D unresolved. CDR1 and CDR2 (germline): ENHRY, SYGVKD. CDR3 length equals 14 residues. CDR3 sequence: CAISESIAKNIRYF. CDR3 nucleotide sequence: TGTGCCATCAGTGAGTCGATAGCTAAAAACATTCGGTACTTC.

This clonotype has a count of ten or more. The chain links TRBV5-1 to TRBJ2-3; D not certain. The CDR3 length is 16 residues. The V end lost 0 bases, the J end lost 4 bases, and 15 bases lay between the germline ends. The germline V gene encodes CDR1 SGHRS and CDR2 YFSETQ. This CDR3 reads CASSLAGMTTPDTQYF. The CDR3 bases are TGCGCCAGCAGCTTGGCCGGCATGACAACCCCAGATACGCAGTATTTT.

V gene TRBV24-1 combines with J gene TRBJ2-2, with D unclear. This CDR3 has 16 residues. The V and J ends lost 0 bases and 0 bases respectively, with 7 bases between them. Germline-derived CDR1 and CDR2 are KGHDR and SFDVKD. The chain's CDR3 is CATSDLPVANTGELFF. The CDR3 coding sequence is TGTGCCACCAGTGATTTGCCCGTTGCGAACACCGGGGAGCTGTTTTTT.

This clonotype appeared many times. The CDR3 here is CSASLNLNEQFF. CDR3 sequence (DNA): TGCAGTGCTAGCTTAAACTTGAATGAGCAGTTCTTC. V usage is TRBV20-1 and J usage is TRBJ2-1; D gene unclear. CDR1 and CDR2 from the germline V gene are DFQATT and SNEGSKA (reference sequence). The CDR3 extends over 12 amino acids. The V end was cut by 3 bases, the J end by 7 bases, with 10 bases between.

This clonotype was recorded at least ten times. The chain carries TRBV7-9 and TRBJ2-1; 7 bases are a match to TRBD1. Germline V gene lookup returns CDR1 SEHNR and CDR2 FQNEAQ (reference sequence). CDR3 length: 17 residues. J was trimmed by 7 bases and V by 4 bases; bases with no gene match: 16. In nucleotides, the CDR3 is TGTGCCAGCAGCTCGATTAGCGAGGGGGCTTTGGGTAATGAGCAGTTCTTC. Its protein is CASSSISEGALGNEQFF.

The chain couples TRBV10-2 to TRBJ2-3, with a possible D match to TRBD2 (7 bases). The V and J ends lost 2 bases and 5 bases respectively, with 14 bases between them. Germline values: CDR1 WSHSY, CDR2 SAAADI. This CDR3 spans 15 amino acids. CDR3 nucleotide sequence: TGCGCCAGCAGTGAGAGGGGGGGGCTTCAAGATACGCAGTATTTT. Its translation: CASSERGGLQDTQYF.

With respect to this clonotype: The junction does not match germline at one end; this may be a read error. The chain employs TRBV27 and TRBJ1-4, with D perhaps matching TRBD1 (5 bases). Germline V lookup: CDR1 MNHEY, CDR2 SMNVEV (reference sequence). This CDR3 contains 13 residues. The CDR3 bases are TGTGCCGGCAGTTCGACCGGGGGAAGACATCTGTTTTTT. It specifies CAGSSTGGRHLFF.

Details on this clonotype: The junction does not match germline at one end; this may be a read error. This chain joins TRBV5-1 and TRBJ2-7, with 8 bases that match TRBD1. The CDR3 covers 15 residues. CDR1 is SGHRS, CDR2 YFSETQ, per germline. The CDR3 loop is CASSQRTGSSCEQYF. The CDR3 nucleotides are TGCGCCAGCAGCCAAAGGACAGGGAGCTCCTGCGAGCAGTACTTC.

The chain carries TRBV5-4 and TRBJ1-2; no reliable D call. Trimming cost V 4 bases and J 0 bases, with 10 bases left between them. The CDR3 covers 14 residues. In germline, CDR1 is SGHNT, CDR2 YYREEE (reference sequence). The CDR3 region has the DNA TGTGCCAGCAGCCAGGACGTAACTAACTATGGCTACACCTTC. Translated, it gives CASSQDVTNYGYTF.

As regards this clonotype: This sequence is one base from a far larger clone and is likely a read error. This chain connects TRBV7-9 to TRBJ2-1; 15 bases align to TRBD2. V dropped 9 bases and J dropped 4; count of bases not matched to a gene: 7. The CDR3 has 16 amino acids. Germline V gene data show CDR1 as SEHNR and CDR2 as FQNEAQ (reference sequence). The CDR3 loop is CARRTGLAGGYNEQFF. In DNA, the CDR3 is TGTGCCAGAAGGACTGGACTAGCGGGAGGGTACAATGAGCAGTTCTTC.

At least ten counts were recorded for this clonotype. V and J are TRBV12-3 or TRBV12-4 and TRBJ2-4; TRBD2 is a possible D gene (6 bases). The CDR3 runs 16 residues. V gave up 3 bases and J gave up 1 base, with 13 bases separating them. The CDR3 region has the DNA TGTGCCAGCAGTTTTGACCGCGGGAAGGCCAAAAACATTCAGTACTTC. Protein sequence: CASSFDRGKAKNIQYF.

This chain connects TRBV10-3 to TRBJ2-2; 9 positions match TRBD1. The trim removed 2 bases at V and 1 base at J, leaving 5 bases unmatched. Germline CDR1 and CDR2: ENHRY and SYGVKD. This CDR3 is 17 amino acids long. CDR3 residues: CAISERQGVGNTGELFF. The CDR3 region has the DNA TGTGCCATCAGTGAGCGACAGGGGGTCGGGAACACCGGGGAGCTGTTTTTT.

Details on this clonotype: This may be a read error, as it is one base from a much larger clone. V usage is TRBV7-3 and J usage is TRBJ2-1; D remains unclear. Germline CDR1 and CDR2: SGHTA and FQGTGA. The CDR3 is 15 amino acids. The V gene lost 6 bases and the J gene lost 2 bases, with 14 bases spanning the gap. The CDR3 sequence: CASSEAPTTYNEQFF. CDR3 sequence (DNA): TGTGCCAGCAGTGAAGCGCCAACTACCTACAATGAGCAGTTCTTC.

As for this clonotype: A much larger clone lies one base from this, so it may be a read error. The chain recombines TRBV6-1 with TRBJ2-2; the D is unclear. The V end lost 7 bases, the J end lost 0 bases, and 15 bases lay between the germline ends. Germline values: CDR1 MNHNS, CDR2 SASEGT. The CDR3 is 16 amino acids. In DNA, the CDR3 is TGTGCCAGCAAAAAGTGGCGGACCGCGAACACCGGGGAGCTGTTTTTT. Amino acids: CASKKWRTANTGELFF.

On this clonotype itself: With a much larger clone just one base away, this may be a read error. CDR3 residues: CASSLSLGGTGDYEQYF. CDR3 DNA sequence: TGTGCCAGCAGTCTCTCCCTGGGGGGGACAGGGGACTACGAGCAGTACTTC. The chain is built from TRBV6-1 and TRBJ2-7, with 10 bases lining up with TRBD1. V lost 5 bases and J lost 3; bases outside the gene matches: 13. Germline V gene lookup returns CDR1 MNHNS and CDR2 SASEGT. CDR3 length: 17 residues.

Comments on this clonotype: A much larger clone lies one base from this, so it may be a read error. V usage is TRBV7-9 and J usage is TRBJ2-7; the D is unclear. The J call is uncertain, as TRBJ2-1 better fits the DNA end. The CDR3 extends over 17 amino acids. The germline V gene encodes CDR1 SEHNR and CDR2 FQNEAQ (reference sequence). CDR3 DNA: TGTGCCAGCAGCTTAGTTAGGGCGAGAGCGACATACAATGAGCAGTTCTTC. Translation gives CASSLVRARATYNEQFF.

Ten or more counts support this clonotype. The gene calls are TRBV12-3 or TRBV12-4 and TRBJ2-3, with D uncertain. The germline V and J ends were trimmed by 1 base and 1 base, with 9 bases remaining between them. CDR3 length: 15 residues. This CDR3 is CASSLGAMGTDTQYF. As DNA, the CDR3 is TGTGCCAGCAGTTTAGGGGCGATGGGCACAGATACGCAGTATTTT.

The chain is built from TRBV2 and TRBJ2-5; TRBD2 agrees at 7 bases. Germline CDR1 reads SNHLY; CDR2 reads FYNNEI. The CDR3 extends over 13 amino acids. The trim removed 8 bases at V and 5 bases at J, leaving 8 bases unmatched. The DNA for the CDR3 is TGTGCCAGCTGGGAGCGGGGCGGGGAGACCCAGTACTTC. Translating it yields CASWERGGETQYF.